The clone carrying this TCR beta chain appeared once. The data are from a study of T cell responses to AZD1222 COVID-19 vaccine. It was second doses at about 4 or about 12 weeks that were pooled. Here immunoSEQ multiplex PCR was the method, and the copy in TCRdb shows in-frame clones only, minus some. The sample lists around 200,000 clones, more than 75% seen once, with 25% to 30% in the top ten. Looked up from germline, CDR1 is SGDLS and CDR2 is YYNGEE. This CDR3 has 15 amino acids. V lost 5 bases and J lost 3; bases outside the gene matches: 7. This receptor was identified in an adult who received the AZD1222 COVID-19 vaccine. The chain carries TRBV9 and TRBJ2-7, with 11 bases matching TRBD2. Sequencing used peripheral blood, obtained 28 days after the second AZD1222 dose. The CDR3 is CASSALAGVIYEQYF. CDR3 nucleotides: TGTGCCAGCAGTGCACTAGCGGGAGTCATCTACGAGCAGTACTTC.